This T cell receptor (beta chain) emerged from a study of vaccination and CD4 T cells after COVID-19 (dated by TCRdb to 2022 to 2024). Background on the whole study: In the convalescent cohort there were six males and four females, among whom were two Hispanic individuals, seven Caucasians, two Asians and one multiracial person. Participants received two doses of either the Pfizer-BioNTech BNT162b2 vaccine (n=8) or the Moderna mRNA-1273 vaccine (n=2). In under twelve COVID-19 convalescent patients and a few infection-naive healthy vaccine recipients, researchers compared the spike-specific CD4+ TCR repertoire from before mRNA vaccination with the repertoire from after. Post-vaccine blood samples were collected a median of about 72 days after the second vaccine dose, ranging from about 13 to 241 days. For stimulating the cultures, overlapping spike peptide pools were used, derived from SARS-CoV-2 as well as from the common cold coronaviruses HCoV-NL63, HCoV-OC43 and HCoV-229E. As controls, cultures received a CEFX viral epitope pool (the positive control), an HIV-1 Nef peptide pool (the negative control), or no peptide at all. Post-COVID blood samples were collected from convalescent patients a median of roughly 100 days after diagnosis, with a range of about 35 to 170 days.

Per the germline V gene, SGHVS is the CDR1 and FQNEAQ is the CDR2. The cysteine opens and the phenylalanine closes a CDR3 of 14 amino acids. Only the CDR3 region is kept as DNA, spanning 42 bases read in frame from base 1. V was cut back by 5 bases and J by 5 bases, leaving a gap of 15 bases between them. The library was produced with PCR. TCR sequencing of DNA from cultured CD4+ T cells used the Oncomine TCR Beta short-read assay at the Johns Hopkins FTIC core. The QIAamp micro DNA kit was used to extract genomic DNA from the cultured CD4+ T cells. Oncomine TCR Beta libraries from cultured CD4+ T cells were pooled with unique dual indexes and sequenced on an Illumina iSeq 100. The original methods were these. Non-productive sequences were removed, and CDR3s that did not start with C, did not end with F or W, or were shorter than 7 amino acids were discarded. The MANAFEST web application was used to identify antigen-specific clonotypes by comparing peptide-stimulated wells against reference wells and other culture wells. Positive clones required FDR below 0.05, an odds ratio above 5, and productive frequency above 0.1% in at least two of three replicate wells. Clonotypes that were significantly expanded in both SARS-CoV-2 spike wells and at least one common cold coronavirus spike condition were defined as cross-reactive. Similarity between CDR3 sequences was evaluated in R version 3.6.1 using Levenshtein distances (stringdist) and unrooted phylogenetic trees (ape). TCRdb trimmed the raw reads at Q25, called clones with MiXCR and kept productive beta chains. Every distinct CDR3 protein forms one entry, paired with its most common genes and DNA. These V and J calls derive from TCRdb rather than the authors' analysis. For this sample the table gives about 23,000 distinct CDR3 sequences, of which 67% were detected only once. About 20% of the sample comes from the top ten.

The paper's findings and limits, for the study overall: In convalescent patients, a median roughly 87% of post-vaccine SARS-CoV-2-reactive clones were detected only after vaccination, and vaccine-specific priming was suggested by this finding. Nearly all vaccine-specific clones in convalescent patients (304 of 307) were mono-reactive for SARS-CoV-2 spike rather than cross-reactive with common cold coronaviruses. The median number of SARS-CoV-2-reactive clonotypes rose from roughly 20 after infection to a few dozen after vaccination, but the change was not significant. Relatively few convalescent patients were included in the study, and early timepoints after natural infection were not analyzed.

A note on this clonotype: Its antigen is still unknown. Base qualities are not at hand, and no much larger clone is one base apart.

The sample's treatment or condition label, in plain terms: approximately 11-day PBMC culture with coronavirus spike peptide pools or control peptides (ViraFEST assay). To expand antigen-specific T cells with peptide pools and then pick out the expanded clonotypes through TCR sequencing, the study relied on the ViraFEST assay. Healthy vaccine recipients had no prior SARS-CoV-2 infection, confirmed by negative nucleocapsid antibody tests before and after vaccination. Each well held fewer than 2.5 million PBMCs cultured with around 10 ug/ml peptide pools in IMDM containing about 5% human AB serum and roughly 10 IU/ml IL-2. On days 3 and 7, half of the culture medium was replaced with fresh IL-2-containing medium. Once the cells had been in culture for about 10 days, the EasySep CD4+ T cell isolation kit was used to isolate CD4+ T cells by negative selection. Ficoll-Paque Plus gradient centrifugation was used to isolate PBMCs from whole blood, and the isolated PBMCs were then either used fresh or cryopreserved at -140C. Triplicate wells were generally used for each culture condition.

The chain uses TRBV7-8 and TRBJ2-5; the D region is possibly TRBD1 or TRBD2, each matching across 5 bases. This TCR derives from a human donor who received a COVID-19 vaccine. The source was CD4+ T cells from blood, cultured in vitro, collected after SARS-CoV-2 vaccination. The CDR3 in this case is CASSLGGEGETQYF. In nucleotides, the sequence is TGTGCCAGCAGCCTAGGTGGCGAGGGGGAGACCCAGTACTTC.